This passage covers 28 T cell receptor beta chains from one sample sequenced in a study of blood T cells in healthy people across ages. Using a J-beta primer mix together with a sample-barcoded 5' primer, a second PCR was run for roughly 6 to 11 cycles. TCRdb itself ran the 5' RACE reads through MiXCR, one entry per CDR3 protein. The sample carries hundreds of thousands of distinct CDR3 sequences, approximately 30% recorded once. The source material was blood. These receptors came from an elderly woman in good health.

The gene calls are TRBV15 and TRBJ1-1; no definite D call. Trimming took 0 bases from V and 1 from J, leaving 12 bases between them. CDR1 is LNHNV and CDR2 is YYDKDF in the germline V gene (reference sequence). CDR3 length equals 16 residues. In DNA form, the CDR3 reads TGTGCCACCAGCAGAGATGGGCCGCCAGGGAACACTGAAGCTTTCTTT. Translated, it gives CATSRDGPPGNTEAFF.

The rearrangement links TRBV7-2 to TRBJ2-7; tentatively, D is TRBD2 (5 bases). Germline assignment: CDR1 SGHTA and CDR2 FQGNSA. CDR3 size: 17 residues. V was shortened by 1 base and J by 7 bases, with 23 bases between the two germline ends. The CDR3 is CASSLGSGRTSYNEQYF. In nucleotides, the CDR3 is TGTGCCAGCAGCTTAGGGAGCGGAAGGACCTCCTACAATGAGCAGTACTTC.

Written as DNA, the CDR3 is TGTGCCAGCAGCTTACGGCAGGCGGACACTGAAGCTTTCTTT. Amino acid sequence: CASSLRQADTEAFF. This chain links TRBV7-9 with TRBJ1-1, with D hard to call. Germline CDR1 reads SEHNR; CDR2 reads FQNEAQ (reference sequence). This CDR3 region has 14 residues. V lost 2 bases, J lost 3 bases, and 10 bases lay in between.

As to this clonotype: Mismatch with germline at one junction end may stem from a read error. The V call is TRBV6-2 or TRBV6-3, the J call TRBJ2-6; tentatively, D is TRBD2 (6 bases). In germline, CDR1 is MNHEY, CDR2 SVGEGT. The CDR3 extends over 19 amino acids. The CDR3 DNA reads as TGTGCCAGCAGTTCCCGCGGGACTGGATGGCTCTCTGGGGCCAAAGTCCTGACTTTC. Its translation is CASSSRGTGWLSGAKVLTF.

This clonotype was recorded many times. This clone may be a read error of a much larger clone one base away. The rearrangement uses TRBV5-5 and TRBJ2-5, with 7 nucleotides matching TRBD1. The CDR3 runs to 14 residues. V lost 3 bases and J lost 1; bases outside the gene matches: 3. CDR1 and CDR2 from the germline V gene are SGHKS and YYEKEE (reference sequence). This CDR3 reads CASSWGTVQETQYF. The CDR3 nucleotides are TGTGCCAGCAGCTGGGGGACAGTCCAAGAGACCCAGTACTTC.

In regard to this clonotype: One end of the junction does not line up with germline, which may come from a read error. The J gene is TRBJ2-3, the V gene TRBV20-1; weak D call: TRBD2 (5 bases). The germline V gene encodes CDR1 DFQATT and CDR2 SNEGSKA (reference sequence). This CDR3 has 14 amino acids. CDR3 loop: CSASGLEEADTRYF. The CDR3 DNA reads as TGCAGTGCTAGCGGGCTGGAGGAGGCAGATACGCGGTATTTT.

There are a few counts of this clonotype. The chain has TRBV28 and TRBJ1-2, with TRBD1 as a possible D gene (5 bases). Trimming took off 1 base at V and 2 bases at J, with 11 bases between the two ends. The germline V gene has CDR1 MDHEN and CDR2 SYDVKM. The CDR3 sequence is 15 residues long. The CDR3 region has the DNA TGTGCCAGCAGTTTATTTCAGGGATTGAACTATGGCTACACCTTC. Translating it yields CASSLFQGLNYGYTF.

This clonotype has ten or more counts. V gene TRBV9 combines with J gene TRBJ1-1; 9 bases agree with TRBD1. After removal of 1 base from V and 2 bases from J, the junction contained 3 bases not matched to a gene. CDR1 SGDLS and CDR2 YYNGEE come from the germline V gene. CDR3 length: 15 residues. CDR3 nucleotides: TGTGCCAGCAGCGTACTGGGACAGGGAAACACTGAAGCTTTCTTT. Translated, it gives CASSVLGQGNTEAFF.

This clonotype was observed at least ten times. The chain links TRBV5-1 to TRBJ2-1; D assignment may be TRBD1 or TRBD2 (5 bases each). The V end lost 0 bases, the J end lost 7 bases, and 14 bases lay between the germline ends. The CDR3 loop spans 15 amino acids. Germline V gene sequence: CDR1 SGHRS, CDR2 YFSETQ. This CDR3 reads CASSLAGAGWNEQFF. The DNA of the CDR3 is TGCGCCAGCAGCTTGGCCGGGGCAGGGTGGAATGAGCAGTTCTTC.

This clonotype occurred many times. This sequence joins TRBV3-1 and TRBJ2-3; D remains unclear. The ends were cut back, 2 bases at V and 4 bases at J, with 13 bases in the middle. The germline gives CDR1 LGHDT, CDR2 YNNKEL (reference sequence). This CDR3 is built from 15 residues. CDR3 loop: CASSQLATPADTQYF. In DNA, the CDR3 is TGTGCCAGCAGCCAACTGGCGACCCCGGCAGATACGCAGTATTTT.

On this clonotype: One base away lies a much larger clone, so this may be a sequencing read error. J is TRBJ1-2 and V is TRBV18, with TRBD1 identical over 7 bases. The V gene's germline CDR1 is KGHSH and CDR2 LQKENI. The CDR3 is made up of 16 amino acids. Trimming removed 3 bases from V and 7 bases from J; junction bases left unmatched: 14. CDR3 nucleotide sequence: TGTGCCAGCTCACCTTCGACAGGGTTTCCCTCCTGTGGCTACACCTTC. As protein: CASSPSTGFPSCGYTF.

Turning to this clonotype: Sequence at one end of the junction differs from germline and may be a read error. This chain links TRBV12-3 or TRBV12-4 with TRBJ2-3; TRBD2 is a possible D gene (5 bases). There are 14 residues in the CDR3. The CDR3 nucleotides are TGTGCCAGCAGGCCCGGGGTCCCCACAGATACGCAATATTTT. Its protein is CASRPGVPTDTQYF.

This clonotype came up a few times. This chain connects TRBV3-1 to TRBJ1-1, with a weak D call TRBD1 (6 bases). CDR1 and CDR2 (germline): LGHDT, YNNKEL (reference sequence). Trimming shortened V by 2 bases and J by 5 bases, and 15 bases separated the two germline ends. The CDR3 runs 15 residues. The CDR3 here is CASSQSSLGGTEAFF. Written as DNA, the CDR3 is TGTGCCAGCAGCCAATCCTCCTTAGGGGGAACTGAAGCTTTCTTT. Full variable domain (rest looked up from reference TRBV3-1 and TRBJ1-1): DTAVSQTPKYLVTQMGNDKSIKCEQNLGHDTMYWYKQDSKKFLKIMFSYNNKELIINETVPNRFSPKSPDKAHLNLHINSLELGDSAVYFCASSQSSLGGTEAFFGQGTRLTVV.

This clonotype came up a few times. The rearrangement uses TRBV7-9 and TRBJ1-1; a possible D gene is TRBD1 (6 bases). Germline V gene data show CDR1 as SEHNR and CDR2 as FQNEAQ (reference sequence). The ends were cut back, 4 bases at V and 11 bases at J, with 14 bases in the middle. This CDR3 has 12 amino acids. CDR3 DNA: TGTGCCAGCAGCTGGGGGGCGCGTGGTGCTTTCTTT. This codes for CASSWGARGAFF.

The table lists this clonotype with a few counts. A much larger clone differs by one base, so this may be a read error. CDR3 protein: CASSLSPAAGGSNEQYF. For the CDR3, the DNA is TGTGCCAGCAGTTTATCGCCCGCCGCAGGGGGCAGCAACGAGCAGTACTTC. The V call is TRBV27, the J call TRBJ2-7; 8 bases are a match to TRBD1. Germline CDR1 MNHEY, CDR2 SMNVEV (reference sequence). With 0 bases clipped from V and 5 bases from J, the junction kept 12 bases outside the gene matches. This CDR3 is built from 17 residues.

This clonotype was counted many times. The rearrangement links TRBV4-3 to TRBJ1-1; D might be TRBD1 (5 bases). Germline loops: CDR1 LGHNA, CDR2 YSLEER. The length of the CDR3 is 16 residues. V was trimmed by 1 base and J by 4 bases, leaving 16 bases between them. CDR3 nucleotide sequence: TGCGCCAGCAGCCAAGCTGGAGGCAGGGAGGGCACTGAAGCTTTCTTT. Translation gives CASSQAGGREGTEAFF.

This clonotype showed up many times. The CDR3 is CASSSASGGASETQYF. Here the CDR3 DNA reads TGCGCCAGCAGCTCGGCTAGCGGGGGGGCATCGGAGACCCAGTACTTC. The J gene is TRBJ2-5, the V gene TRBV5-1; TRBD2 agrees at 12 bases. CDR1 is SGHRS and CDR2 is YFSETQ in the germline V gene. V shed 3 bases, J shed 5 bases, and the junction held 8 bases outside the gene matches. The CDR3 spans 16 residues.

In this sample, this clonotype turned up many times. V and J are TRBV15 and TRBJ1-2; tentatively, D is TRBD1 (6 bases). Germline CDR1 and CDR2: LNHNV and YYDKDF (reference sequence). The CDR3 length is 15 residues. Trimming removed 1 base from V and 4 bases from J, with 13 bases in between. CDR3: CATSRGGQIAYGYTF. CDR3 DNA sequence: TGTGCCACCAGCAGAGGCGGACAGATAGCCTATGGCTACACCTTC. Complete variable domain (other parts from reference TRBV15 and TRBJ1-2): DAMVIQNPRYQVTQFGKPVTLSCSQTLNHNVMYWYQQKSSQAPKLLFHYYDKDFNNEADTPDNFQSRRPNTSFCFLDIRSPGLGDTAMYLCATSRGGQIAYGYTFGSGTRLTVV.

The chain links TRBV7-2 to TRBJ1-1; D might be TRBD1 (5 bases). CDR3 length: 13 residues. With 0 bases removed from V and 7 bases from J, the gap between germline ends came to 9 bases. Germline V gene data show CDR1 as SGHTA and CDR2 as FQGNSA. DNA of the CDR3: TGTGCCAGCAGCTTAGCGTGGGGCCTTGAAGCTTTCTTT. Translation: CASSLAWGLEAFF.

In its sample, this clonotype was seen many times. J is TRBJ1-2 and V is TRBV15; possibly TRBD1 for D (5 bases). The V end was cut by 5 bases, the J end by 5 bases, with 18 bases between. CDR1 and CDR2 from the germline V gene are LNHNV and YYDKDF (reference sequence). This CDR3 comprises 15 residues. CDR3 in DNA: TGTGCCACCAGCCCTGGGACGGCTTCTCATTATGGCTACACCTTC. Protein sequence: CATSPGTASHYGYTF.

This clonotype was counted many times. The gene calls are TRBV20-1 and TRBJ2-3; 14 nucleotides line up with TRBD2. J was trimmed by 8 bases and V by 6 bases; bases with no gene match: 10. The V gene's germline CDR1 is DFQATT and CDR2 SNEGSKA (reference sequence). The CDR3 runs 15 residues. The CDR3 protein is CSARTSGGPSGTQYF. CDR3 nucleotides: TGCAGTGCGCGGACTAGCGGGGGGCCCTCGGGTACGCAGTATTTT.

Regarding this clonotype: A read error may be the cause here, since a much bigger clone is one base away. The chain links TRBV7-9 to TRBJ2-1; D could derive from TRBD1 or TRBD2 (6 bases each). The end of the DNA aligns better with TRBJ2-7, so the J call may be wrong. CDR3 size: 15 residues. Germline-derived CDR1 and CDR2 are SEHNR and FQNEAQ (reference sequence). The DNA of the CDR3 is TGTGCCAGAAGCTCTAGCGAAGGGGGATACAATGAGCAGTACTTC. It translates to CARSSSEGGYNEQYF.

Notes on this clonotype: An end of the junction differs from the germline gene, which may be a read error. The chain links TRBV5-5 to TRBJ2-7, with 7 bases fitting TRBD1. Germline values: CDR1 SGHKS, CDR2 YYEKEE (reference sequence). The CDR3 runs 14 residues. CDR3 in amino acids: CASSPQGVTYEQYF. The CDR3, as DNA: TGCGCCAGCAGCCCTCAGGGGGTAACCTACGAGCAGTACTTC.

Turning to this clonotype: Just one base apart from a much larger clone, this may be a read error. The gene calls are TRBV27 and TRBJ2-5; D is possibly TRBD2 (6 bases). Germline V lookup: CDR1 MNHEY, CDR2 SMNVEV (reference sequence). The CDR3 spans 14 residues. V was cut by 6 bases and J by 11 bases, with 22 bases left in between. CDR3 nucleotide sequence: TGTGCCAGCAGCTCACGGCGGGGCGGGCAGGAGCAGTACTTC. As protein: CASSSRRGGQEQYF.

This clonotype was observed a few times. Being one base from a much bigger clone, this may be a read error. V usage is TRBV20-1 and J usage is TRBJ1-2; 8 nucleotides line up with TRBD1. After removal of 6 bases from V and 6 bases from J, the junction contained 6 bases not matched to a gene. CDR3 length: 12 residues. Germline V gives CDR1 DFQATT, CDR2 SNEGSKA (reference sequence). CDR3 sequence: CSAQGAGDGYTF. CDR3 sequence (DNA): TGCAGTGCCCAGGGGGCAGGTGATGGCTACACCTTC.

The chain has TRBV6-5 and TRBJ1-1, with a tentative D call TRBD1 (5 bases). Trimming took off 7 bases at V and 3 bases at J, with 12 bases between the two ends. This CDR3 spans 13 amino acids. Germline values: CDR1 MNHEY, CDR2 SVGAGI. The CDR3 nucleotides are TGTGCCAGCAACCGACTAGGGGACACTGAAGCTTTCTTT. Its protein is CASNRLGDTEAFF.

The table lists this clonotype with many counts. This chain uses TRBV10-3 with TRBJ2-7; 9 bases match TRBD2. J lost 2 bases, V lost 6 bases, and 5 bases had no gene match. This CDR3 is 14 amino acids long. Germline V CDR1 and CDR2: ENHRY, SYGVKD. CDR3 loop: CAIRGGGVPYEQYF. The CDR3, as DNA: TGTGCCATCAGGGGCGGGGGGGTGCCCTACGAGCAGTACTTC.

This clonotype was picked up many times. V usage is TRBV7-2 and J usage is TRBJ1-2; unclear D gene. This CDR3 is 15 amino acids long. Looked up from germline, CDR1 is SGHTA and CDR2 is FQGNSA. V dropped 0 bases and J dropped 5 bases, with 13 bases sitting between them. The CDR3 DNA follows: TGTGCCAGCAGCTTAGCGGGCAGTCCGGGGTATGGCTACACCTTC. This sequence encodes CASSLAGSPGYGYTF.